The 20 T cell receptor beta chains reported below all come from one sample, sequenced in a study of spatial heterogeneity in lung cancer. Findings of the study overall: The study found that expanded intratumoral alpha and beta TCR counts tracked tumor mutation counts.

Stated time point: sample taken at primary tumor resection. Using its own MiXCR run on the 5' RACE reads, TCRdb lists one record per CDR3 protein. The sample has several thousand distinct CDR3 sequences; roughly 12% are singletons. These receptors have no identified antigens. The sequencing used lung tumor tissue, collected at surgery. These receptors were obtained from a male donor with early-stage non-small cell lung cancer.

This clonotype is judged medium-sized. The chain has TRBV7-9 and TRBJ2-1, with 9 nucleotides matching TRBD2. Germline CDR1 and CDR2: SEHNR and FQNEAQ (reference sequence). The CDR3 runs to 15 residues. After removal of 6 bases from V and 7 bases from J, the junction contained 10 bases not matched to a gene. CDR3 sequence reads: CASRNSGSRQNEQFF. CDR3 DNA: TGTGCCAGCAGAAATAGCGGGAGTAGGCAAAATGAGCAGTTCTTC.

This clonotype is termed medium-sized (0.01 to 0.1%). The CDR3 region has the DNA TGCAGCGGAGGTCAGGGGCAGGGCACTGAAGCTTTCTTT. Protein sequence: CSGGQGQGTEAFF. The chain combines TRBV29-1 with TRBJ1-1; D is perhaps TRBD1 (6 bases). The CDR3 runs 13 residues. Trimming removed 7 bases from V and 4 bases from J, with 16 bases in between. CDR1 and CDR2 (germline): SQVTM, ANQGSEA. The variable domain in full, completed from reference TRBV29-1 and TRBJ1-1, reads SAVISQKPSRDICQRGTSLTIQCQVDSQVTMMFWYRQQPGQSLTLIATANQGSEATYESGFVIDKFPISRPNLTFSTLTVSNMSPEDSSIYLCSGGQGQGTEAFFGQGTRLTVV.

This clonotype was seen many times. J is TRBJ1-1 and V is TRBV20-1, with 7 bases matching TRBD1. Germline V gives CDR1 DFQATT, CDR2 SNEGSKA (reference sequence). This CDR3 spans 17 amino acids. V shed 6 bases, J shed 11 bases, and the junction held 27 bases outside the gene matches. The CDR3 region is CSARKGLETGFFQLAFF. The CDR3 nucleotides are TGCAGTGCCCGGAAAGGCCTAGAGACAGGGTTTTTCCAGTTGGCTTTCTTT.

This clonotype is categorized as large. The chain carries TRBV7-9 and TRBJ2-2; TRBD2 might be the D (6 bases). V dropped 4 bases and J dropped 0 bases, with 12 bases sitting between them. CDR3 length: 16 amino acids. CDR1 SEHNR and CDR2 FQNEAQ come from the germline V gene (reference sequence). The CDR3 sequence: CASSSSVYANTGELFF. The DNA of the CDR3 is TGTGCCAGCAGCTCTAGCGTCTACGCGAACACCGGGGAGCTGTTTTTT.

This clonotype is termed medium-sized. The V gene is TRBV20-1, the J gene TRBJ2-3; 10 nucleotides line up with TRBD2. The germline gives CDR1 DFQATT, CDR2 SNEGSKA (reference sequence). V was pared by 2 bases and J by 5 bases, with 4 bases of the junction left unmatched. The CDR3 sequence is 14 residues long. CDR3: CSARPSGGLDTQYF. The CDR3 nucleotides are TGCAGTGCTAGACCTAGCGGGGGTTTAGATACGCAGTATTTT.

This clonotype is labeled as medium-sized. The chain links TRBV27 to TRBJ2-1; a weak D match, TRBD1 (6 bases). Germline V gene data show CDR1 as MNHEY and CDR2 as SMNVEV (reference sequence). This CDR3 region has 15 residues. V was shortened by 5 bases and J by 3 bases, with 14 bases between the two germline ends. CDR3 DNA: TGTGCCAGCAGTCTACAGGGCGGGTTCTACAATGAGCAGTTCTTC. This sequence encodes CASSLQGGFYNEQFF.

This clonotype is medium-sized. The rearrangement uses TRBV6-5 and TRBJ2-7, with TRBD2 matching 9 bases. Per germline, CDR1 MNHEY and CDR2 SVGAGI. V trimming: 6 bases; J trimming: 3 bases; junction bases outside the gene matches: 9. There are 15 residues in the CDR3. In DNA, the CDR3 is TGTGCCAGCAGGGATCTAGCGGGGACCCACTACGAGCAGTACTTC. This codes for CASRDLAGTHYEQYF.

This clonotype has a single count. The chain recombines TRBV20-1 with TRBJ2-3; TRBD2 agrees at 11 bases. Trimming cost V 0 bases and J 5 bases; bases outside gene matches: 7. The CDR3 sequence is 16 residues long. Germline CDR1 is DFQATT and CDR2 is SNEGSKA (reference sequence). CDR3 residues: CSARDLTSGIQDTQYF. CDR3 in DNA: TGCAGTGCTAGAGATTTGACTAGCGGGATCCAAGATACGCAGTATTTT.

This clonotype was observed at least ten times. The chain has TRBV20-1 and TRBJ2-5; no clear D gene. The germline gives CDR1 DFQATT, CDR2 SNEGSKA (reference sequence). Trimming pared 1 base from V and 5 bases from J, leaving 11 bases between. The CDR3 consists of 13 residues. DNA for the CDR3: TGCAGTGCTAGAGTTAGGGTGATCGAGACCCAGTACTTC. Protein product: CSARVRVIETQYF.

Ten or more counts support this clonotype. The V gene is TRBV10-3, the J gene TRBJ2-2; weak D call: TRBD2 (5 bases). V lost 8 bases to trimming and J lost 5 bases, with 12 bases between them. Germline V gives CDR1 ENHRY, CDR2 SYGVKD. The CDR3 has 13 residues. The CDR3 DNA sequence: TGTGCCATCGGACTGGAGGCAACCGGGGAGCTGTTTTTT. This encodes CAIGLEATGELFF.

In its sample, this clonotype was seen many times. This sequence joins TRBV20-1 and TRBJ1-1; D not resolved. Trimming took off 7 bases at V and 0 bases at J, with 18 bases between the two ends. The CDR3 totals 15 residues. Germline CDR1 is DFQATT and CDR2 is SNEGSKA (reference sequence). As DNA, the CDR3 is TGCAGTGTCGGGCAGATCAAGAACATGAACACTGAAGCTTTCTTT. It is translated as CSVGQIKNMNTEAFF.

The table lists this clonotype with a count of one. The chain employs TRBV5-4 and TRBJ2-5; D remains unclear. Trimming shortened V by 1 base and J by 1 base, and 8 bases separated the two germline ends. Germline V lookup: CDR1 SGHNT, CDR2 YYREEE (reference sequence). This CDR3 is built from 14 residues. CDR3 protein: CASSLSGTQETQYF. In DNA, the CDR3 is TGTGCCAGCAGCTTGTCCGGAACCCAAGAGACCCAGTACTTC.

This clonotype is labeled medium-sized. The chain is built from TRBV7-2 and TRBJ2-5; tentative D call: TRBD2 (6 bases). Trimming left V 1 base short and J 4 bases short, with 7 bases between. The V gene's germline CDR1 is SGHTA and CDR2 FQGNSA. The CDR3 has 13 residues. The CDR3 spells CASSLGRGETQYF. The CDR3 nucleotides read TGTGCCAGCAGCTTAGGGCGGGGAGAGACCCAGTACTTC.

This clonotype was seen more than once but under ten times. J is TRBJ1-2 and V is TRBV28, with TRBD1 identical over 10 bases. Trimming at V came to 5 bases and at J to 4 bases, leaving 1 base not matched to a gene. CDR1 and CDR2 (germline): MDHEN, SYDVKM. The CDR3 consists of 13 residues. The chain's CDR3 is CASSRTGGYGYTF. The CDR3 DNA is TGTGCCAGCAGTCGGACAGGGGGCTATGGCTACACCTTC.

This sequence joins TRBV4-2 and TRBJ2-3; TRBD2 matches at 8 bases. This CDR3 is 15 amino acids long. Germline CDR1 reads LGHNA; CDR2 reads YNFKEQ. V shed 6 bases and J 4 bases; nucleotides not matched to a gene: 9. The CDR3 loop is CASSPSGGLADTQYF. CDR3 bases: TGTGCCAGCAGTCCAAGCGGGGGACTCGCAGATACGCAGTATTTT.

This clonotype showed up many times. V is TRBV7-9 and J is TRBJ2-7, with 10 nucleotides matching TRBD2. The CDR3 has 15 residues. CDR1 and CDR2 from the germline V gene are SEHNR and FQNEAQ (reference sequence). The V segment lost 1 base and the J segment 4 bases; nucleotides outside the gene matches: 4. The CDR3 nucleotides are TGTGCCAGCAGCTTAGTGAGCGGGAGGGTTTACGAGCAGTACTTC. Amino acid sequence: CASSLVSGRVYEQYF.

The chain couples TRBV28 to TRBJ1-6; no reliable D call. V gave up 3 bases and J gave up 6 bases, with 9 bases separating them. CDR1 is MDHEN and CDR2 is SYDVKM in the germline V gene. The length of the CDR3 is 14 residues. The CDR3 bases are TGTGCCAGCAGTTTTTGGCAGTTTAATTCACCCCTCCACTTT. Protein: CASSFWQFNSPLHF.

By sample share, this clonotype is medium-sized. The chain recombines TRBV7-9 with TRBJ2-2; D unresolved. The germline CDR1 and CDR2 sequences are SEHNR and FQNEAQ (reference sequence). This CDR3 is built from 15 residues. The germline V and J ends were trimmed by 4 bases and 7 bases, with 16 bases remaining between them. The CDR3 spells CASSSGLDFGGELFF. The CDR3 DNA reads TGTGCCAGCAGCTCCGGGCTTGATTTCGGCGGGGAGCTGTTTTTT. Supplemented by reference TRBV7-9 and TRBJ2-2, the full variable domain reads DTGVSQNPRHKITKRGQNVTFRCDPISEHNRLYWYRQTLGQGPEFLTYFQNEAQLEKSRLLSDRFSAERPKGSFSTLEIQRTEQGDSAMYLCASSSGLDFGGELFFGEGSRLTVL.

This clonotype is termed medium-sized. The J gene is TRBJ2-7, the V gene TRBV5-6; 7 bases map to TRBD1. Germline CDR1 and CDR2: SGHDT and YYEEEE. V was pared by 1 base and J by 7 bases, with 8 bases of the junction left unmatched. The CDR3 spans 14 residues. The DNA for the CDR3 is TGTGCCAGCAGCTTGCTCGGCAGGGGGTCGGAGCAGTACTTC. Translating it yields CASSLLGRGSEQYF.

This clonotype was counted many times. The chain is built from TRBV2 and TRBJ2-7; 12 positions match TRBD2. Germline-derived CDR1 and CDR2 are SNHLY and FYNNEI. V lost 6 bases and J lost 2; bases outside the gene matches: 5. The CDR3 totals 15 residues. The CDR3 DNA follows: TGTGCCAGCAGGCGGGGACTAGCGGGCACCTACGAGCAGTACTTC. Its translation: CASRRGLAGTYEQYF.